The clone carrying this T cell receptor (beta chain) has more than one count but fewer than ten. Its specificity is not known. Following extraction, RNA underwent reverse transcription to cDNA, which served as the sequencing template. Method: immunoSEQ multiplex PCR; TCRdb's copy keeps in-frame clones and lacks some. The sample contains fewer than 350,000 clones, about 62% of which appear only once. The data stem from a study of CD8+ T cells in alopecia areata. Study-wide results and limits: Baseline CD8+ expansion's link to response remains uncertain, as there was one nonresponder. Significant decreases in scalp clonality and expanded CD8+ clones followed tofacitinib treatment. Researchers report lesional scalp, most notably alopecia totalis/universalis, outstripped normal scalp in clonality. Many of the expanded lesional clones endured in scalp and blood while on tofacitinib.

Documented treatment: oral pan-JAK inhibitor, 5-10 mg twice daily. The CDR3 has 17 amino acids. V dropped 3 bases and J dropped 7; count of bases not matched to a gene: 11. Germline V lookup: CDR1 LNHNV, CDR2 YYDKDF (reference sequence). V gene TRBV15 combines with J gene TRBJ2-2; 10 bases are shared with TRBD2. This TCR came from a human donor with alopecia areata. The specimen was CD4+ T cells sorted from blood, collected at week 24, from a patient treated with tofacitinib. The CDR3 sequence: CATSRGSGGALNGELFF. CDR3 DNA: TGTGCCACCAGCAGGGGAAGCGGGGGGGCTCTCAACGGGGAGCTGTTTTTT.